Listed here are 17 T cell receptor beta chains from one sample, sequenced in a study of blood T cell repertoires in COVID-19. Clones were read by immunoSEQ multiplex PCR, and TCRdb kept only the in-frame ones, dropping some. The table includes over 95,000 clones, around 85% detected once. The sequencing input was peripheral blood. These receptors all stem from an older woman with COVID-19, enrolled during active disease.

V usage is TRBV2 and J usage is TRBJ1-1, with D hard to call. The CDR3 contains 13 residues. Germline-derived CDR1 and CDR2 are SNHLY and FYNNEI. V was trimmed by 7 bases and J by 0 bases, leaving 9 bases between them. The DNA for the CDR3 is TGTGCCAGCAATATACTTCTGAACACTGAAGCTTTCTTT. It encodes CASNILLNTEAFF.

In DNA form, the CDR3 reads TGTGCCAGCAGCCCCGAAGCGGGGTACGAGCAGTACTTC. Residues: CASSPEAGYEQYF. The chain couples TRBV3-1 (or the pseudogene TRBV3-2) to TRBJ2-7, with 7 bases aligning to TRBD2. The CDR3 is 13 residues long. Trimming removed 4 bases from V and 4 bases from J; junction bases left unmatched: 4. The germline gives CDR1 LGHDT, CDR2 YNNKEL (reference sequence).

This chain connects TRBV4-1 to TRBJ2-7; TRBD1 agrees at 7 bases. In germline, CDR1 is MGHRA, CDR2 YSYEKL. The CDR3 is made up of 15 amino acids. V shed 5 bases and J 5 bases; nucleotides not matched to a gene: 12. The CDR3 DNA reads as TGCGCCAGCAGCTTGGGACAGTTCCCAAAGAACGAGCAGTACTTC. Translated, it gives CASSLGQFPKNEQYF.

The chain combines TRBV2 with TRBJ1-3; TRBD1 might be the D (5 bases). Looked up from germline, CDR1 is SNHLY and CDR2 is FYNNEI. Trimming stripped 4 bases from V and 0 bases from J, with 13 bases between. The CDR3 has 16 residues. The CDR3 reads CASSGLRGTSGNTIYF. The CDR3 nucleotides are TGTGCCAGCAGTGGATTGCGGGGCACCTCTGGAAACACCATATATTTT.

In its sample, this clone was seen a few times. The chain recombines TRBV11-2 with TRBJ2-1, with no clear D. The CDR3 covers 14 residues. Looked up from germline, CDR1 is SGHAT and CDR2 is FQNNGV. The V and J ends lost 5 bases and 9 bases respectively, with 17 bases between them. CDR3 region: CASSAQVIGSEQFF. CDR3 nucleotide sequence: TGTGCCAGCAGCGCCCAGGTAATCGGCAGTGAGCAGTTCTTC.

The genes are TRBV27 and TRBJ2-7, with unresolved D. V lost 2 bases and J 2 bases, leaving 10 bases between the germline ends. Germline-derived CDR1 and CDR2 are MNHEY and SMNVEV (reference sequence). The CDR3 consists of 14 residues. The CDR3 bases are TGTGCCAGCAGTTTAAGTGGAGCGACCTACGAGCAGTACTTC. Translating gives CASSLSGATYEQYF.

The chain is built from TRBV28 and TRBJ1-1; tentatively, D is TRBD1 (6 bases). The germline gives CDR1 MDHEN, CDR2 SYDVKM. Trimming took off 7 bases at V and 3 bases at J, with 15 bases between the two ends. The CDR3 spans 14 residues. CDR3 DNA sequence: TGTGCCAGCATCCCGGGGGGCCGCGACACTGAAGCTTTCTTT. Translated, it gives CASIPGGRDTEAFF.

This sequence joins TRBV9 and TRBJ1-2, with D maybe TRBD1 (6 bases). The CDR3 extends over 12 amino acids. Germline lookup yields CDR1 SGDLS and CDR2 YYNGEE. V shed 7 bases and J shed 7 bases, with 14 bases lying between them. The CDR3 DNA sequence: TGTGCCAGCCGGGGGGCAGGGAGTGGCTACACCTTC. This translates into CASRGAGSGYTF.

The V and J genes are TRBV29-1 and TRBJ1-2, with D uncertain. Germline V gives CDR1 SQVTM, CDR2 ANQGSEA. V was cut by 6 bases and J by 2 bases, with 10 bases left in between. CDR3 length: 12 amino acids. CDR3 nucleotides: TGCAGCGTATATATGGAGAACTATGGCTACACCTTC. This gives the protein CSVYMENYGYTF.

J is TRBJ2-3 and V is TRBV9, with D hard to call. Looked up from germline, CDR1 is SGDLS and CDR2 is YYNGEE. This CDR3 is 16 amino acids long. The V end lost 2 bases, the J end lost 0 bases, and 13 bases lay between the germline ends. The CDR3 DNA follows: TGTGCCAGCAGCGTCCTTGCGGATGCTAGCACAGATACGCAGTATTTT. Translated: CASSVLADASTDTQYF.

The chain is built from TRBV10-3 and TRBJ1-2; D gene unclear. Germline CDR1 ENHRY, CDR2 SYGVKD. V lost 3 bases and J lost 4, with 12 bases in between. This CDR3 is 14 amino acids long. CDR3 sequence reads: CAISEVSGSYGYTF. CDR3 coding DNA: TGTGCCATCAGTGAAGTATCCGGGTCCTATGGCTACACCTTC.

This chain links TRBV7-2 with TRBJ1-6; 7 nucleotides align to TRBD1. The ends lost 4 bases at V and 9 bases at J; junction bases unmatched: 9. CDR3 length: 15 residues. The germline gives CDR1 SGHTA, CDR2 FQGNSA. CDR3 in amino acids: CASSSQRGDSSPLHF. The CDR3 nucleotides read TGTGCCAGCAGCTCCCAGAGGGGGGACAGTTCACCCCTCCACTTT.

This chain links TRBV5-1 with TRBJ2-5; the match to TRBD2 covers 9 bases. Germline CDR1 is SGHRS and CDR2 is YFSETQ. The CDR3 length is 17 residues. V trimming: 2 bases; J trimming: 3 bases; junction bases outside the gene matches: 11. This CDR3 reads CASSLDISGGYKETQYF. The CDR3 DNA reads TGCGCCAGCAGCTTAGATATTAGCGGGGGTTACAAAGAGACCCAGTACTTC.

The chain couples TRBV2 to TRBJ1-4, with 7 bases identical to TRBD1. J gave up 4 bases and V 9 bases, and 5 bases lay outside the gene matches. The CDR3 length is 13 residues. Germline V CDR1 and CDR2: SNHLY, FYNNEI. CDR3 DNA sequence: TGTGCCAGTAGACAGGGCTTTAATGAAAAACTGTTTTTT. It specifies CASRQGFNEKLFF.

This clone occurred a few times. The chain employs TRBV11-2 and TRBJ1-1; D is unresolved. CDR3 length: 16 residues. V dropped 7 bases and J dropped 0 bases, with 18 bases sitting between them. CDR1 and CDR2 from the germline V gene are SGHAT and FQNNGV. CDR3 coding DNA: TGTGCCAGCATCCCAGGTTGGGGAGGAATGAACACTGAAGCTTTCTTT. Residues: CASIPGWGGMNTEAFF.

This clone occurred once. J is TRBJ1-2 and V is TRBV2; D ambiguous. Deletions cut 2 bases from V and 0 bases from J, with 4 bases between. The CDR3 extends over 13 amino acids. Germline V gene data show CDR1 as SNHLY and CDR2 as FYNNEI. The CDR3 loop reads CASSETANYGYTF. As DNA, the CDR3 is TGTGCCAGCAGTGAAACAGCTAACTATGGCTACACCTTC. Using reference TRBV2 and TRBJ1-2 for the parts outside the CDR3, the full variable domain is EPEVTQTPSHQVTQMGQEVILRCVPISNHLYFYWYRQILGQKVEFLVSFYNNEISEKSEIFDDQFSVERPDGSNFTLKIRSTKLEDSAMYFCASSETANYGYTFGSGTRLTVV.

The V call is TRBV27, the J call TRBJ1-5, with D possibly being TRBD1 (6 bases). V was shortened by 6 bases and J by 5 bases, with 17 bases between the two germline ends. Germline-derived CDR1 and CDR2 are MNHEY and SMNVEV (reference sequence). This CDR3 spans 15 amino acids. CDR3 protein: CASRKTGRGDQPQHF. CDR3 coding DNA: TGTGCCAGCAGGAAAACAGGGAGGGGAGATCAGCCCCAGCATTTT.